Listed below are T cell receptor delta chains from one sample, sequenced in a study of γδ T cells in repeated Plasmodium falciparum infection. TCRdb re-called clones from the multiplex PCR reads using CATT. The repertoire consists of 70,000 to 95,000 delta-chain clones, with 1.4% occurring once and the leading ten covering under 9.5%. The sample taken for sequencing was gamma-delta T cells from blood. The receptor source for this set is a pool of human donors (malaria-infected and uninfected, not separated). The CDR3 runs from the conserved cysteine through the conserved F or W. The size field reads once, few, many or a size class.

J	size	V	CDR3
TRDJ1	many	TRDV1	CALGVRGWGIHPDKLIF
TRDJ1	many	TRDV2	CACDPILYTDKLIF
TRDJ1	many	TRDV3	CAFGGPKMYWGILGKLIF
TRDJ1	many	TRDV1	CALGPSLIHWGPYTDKLIF
TRDJ1	many	TRDV3	CAFSSVRVLAGGSGCSMGKLIF
TRDJ1	many	TRDV1	CALGEHLIFYWGIRLYTDKLIF
TRDJ1	medium-sized	TRDV1	CALGELIARALTGGYQTDKLIF
TRDJ1	many	TRDV1	CALGDVGYWGIPTPDKLIF
TRDJ1	many	TRDV1	CALGDQTYVEGDTHTDKLIF
TRDJ3	medium-sized	TRDV2	CACDTAGGYSWDTRQMFF
TRDJ1	many	TRDV1	CALGELGVSWGIPWYTDKLIF
TRDJ3	many	TRDV2	CACDRVDGGYAWDTRQMFF
TRDJ1	many	TRDV3	CAFSVSGRAFCTGGSAYTDKLIF
TRDJ1	medium-sized	TRDV1	CALGALTDKLIF
TRDJ1	many	TRDV1	CALGETGLLWSWTDKLIF
TRDJ1	many	TRDV2	CACDTAGVRRYTDKLIF
TRDJ2	few	TRDV1	CSLGGPYPIAQLFF
TRDJ3	many	TRDV2	CACDPINTGGYSPPWDTRQMFF
TRDJ1	medium-sized	TRDV1	CALGETSYWGSTDKLIF
TRDJ3	many	TRDV2	CACDTLLGDTTSSWDTRQMFF